The T cell receptor (beta chain) under discussion was sequenced for a study of blood T cell repertoires in COVID-19. TCRdb's table, derived via immunoSEQ multiplex PCR, lists solely in-frame clones and lacks some. There are over 450,000 clones in the sample; approximately 88% occur only once, and roughly 8.3% lies in the top ten. The CDR3 runs 14 residues. V was cut by 3 bases and J by 8 bases, with 16 bases left in between. Germline V lookup: CDR1 MDHEN, CDR2 SYDVKM. The Seattle patients joined while their infection was active and were tracked longitudinally afterward. The chain is built from TRBV28 and TRBJ1-2; tentatively, D is TRBD1 (5 bases). The receptor was isolated from a woman in her fifties or sixties with COVID-19, enrolled during active disease. The sample was peripheral blood. CDR3 DNA sequence: TGTGCCAGCAGTTTGCGGGGCAGTGGCAACGGCTACACCTTC. Translated: CASSLRGSGNGYTF.